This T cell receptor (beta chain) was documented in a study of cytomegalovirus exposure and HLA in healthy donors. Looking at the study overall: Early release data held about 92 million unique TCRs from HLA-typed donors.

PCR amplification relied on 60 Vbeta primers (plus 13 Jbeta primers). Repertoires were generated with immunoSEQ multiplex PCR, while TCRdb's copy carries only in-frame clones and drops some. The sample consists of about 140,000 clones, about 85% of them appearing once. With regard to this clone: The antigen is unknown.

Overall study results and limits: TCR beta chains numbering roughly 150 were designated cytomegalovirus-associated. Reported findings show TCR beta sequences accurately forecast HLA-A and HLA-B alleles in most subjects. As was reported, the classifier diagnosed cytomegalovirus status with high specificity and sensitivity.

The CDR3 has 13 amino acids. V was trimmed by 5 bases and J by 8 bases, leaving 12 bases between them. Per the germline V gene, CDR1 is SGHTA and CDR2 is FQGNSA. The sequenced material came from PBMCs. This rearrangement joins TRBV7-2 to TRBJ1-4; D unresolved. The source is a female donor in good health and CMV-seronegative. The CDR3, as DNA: TGTGCCAGCAGCCAAGGACTTAGAGAAAAACTGTTTTTT. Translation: CASSQGLREKLFF.